The TCR beta chain under discussion was sequenced for a study of blood T cells in healthy people across ages. Alongside a J-beta primer mix, a sample-barcoded 5' primer served in a second PCR lasting about 7 to 12 cycles. A single record per CDR3 protein comes from TCRdb applying MiXCR to the 5' RACE reads. The sample shows a few hundred thousand distinct CDR3 sequences, 27% of them seen only once. The junction had 14 bases not matched to a gene; V was cut back by 0 bases and J by 7 bases. Germline V gene data show CDR1 as MGHRA and CDR2 as YSYEKL. This CDR3 spans 17 amino acids. In addition, the sample was reused for a study of T cells of mothers and their children.

Material: blood. This receptor was identified in a boy aged 2 to 10 in good health. The chain has TRBV4-1 and TRBJ1-2; 7 positions match TRBD1. The CDR3 spells CASSQDPIGQEVSGYTF. The DNA of the CDR3 is TGCGCCAGCAGCCAAGATCCGATCGGACAGGAGGTTTCTGGCTACACCTTC.